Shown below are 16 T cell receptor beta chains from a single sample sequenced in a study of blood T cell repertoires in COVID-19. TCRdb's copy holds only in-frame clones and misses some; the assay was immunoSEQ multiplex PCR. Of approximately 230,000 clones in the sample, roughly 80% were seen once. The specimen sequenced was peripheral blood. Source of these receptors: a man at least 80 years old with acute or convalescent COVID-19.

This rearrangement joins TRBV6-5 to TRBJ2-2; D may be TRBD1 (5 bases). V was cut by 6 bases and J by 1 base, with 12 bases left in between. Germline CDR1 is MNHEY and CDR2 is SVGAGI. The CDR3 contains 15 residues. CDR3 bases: TGTGCCAGCAGCAGATCTAGGGGGAACACCGGGGAGCTGTTTTTT. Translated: CASSRSRGNTGELFF.

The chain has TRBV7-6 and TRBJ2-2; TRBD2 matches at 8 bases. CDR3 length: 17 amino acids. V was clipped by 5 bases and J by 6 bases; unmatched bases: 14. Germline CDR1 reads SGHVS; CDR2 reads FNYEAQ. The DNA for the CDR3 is TGTGCCAGCAGCCCCTTCCCGGGGGGGCGATCACCCGGGGAGCTGTTTTTT. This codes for CASSPFPGGRSPGELFF.

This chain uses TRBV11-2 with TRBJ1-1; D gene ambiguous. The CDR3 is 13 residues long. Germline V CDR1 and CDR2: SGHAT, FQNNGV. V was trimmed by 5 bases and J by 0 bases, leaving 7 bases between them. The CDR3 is CASSVNMNTEAFF. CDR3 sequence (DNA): TGTGCCAGCAGCGTAAACATGAACACTGAAGCTTTCTTT.

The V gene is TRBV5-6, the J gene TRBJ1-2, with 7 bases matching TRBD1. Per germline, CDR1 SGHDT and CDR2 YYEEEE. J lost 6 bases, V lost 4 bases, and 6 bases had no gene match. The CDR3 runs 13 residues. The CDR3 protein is CASSLYDRDGYTF. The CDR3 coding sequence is TGTGCCAGCAGCCTTTACGACAGGGATGGCTACACCTTC. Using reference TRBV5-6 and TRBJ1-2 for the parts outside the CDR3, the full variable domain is DAGVTQSPTHLIKTRGQQVTLRCSPKSGHDTVSWYQQALGQGPQFIFQYYEEEERQRGNFPDRFSGHQFPNYSSELNVNALLLGDSALYLCASSLYDRDGYTFGSGTRLTVV.

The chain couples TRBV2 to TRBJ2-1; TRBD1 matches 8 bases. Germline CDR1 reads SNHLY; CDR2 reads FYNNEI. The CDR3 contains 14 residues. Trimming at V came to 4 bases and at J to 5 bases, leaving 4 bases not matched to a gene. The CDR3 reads CASSGPGQDNEQFF. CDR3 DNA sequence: TGTGCCAGCAGTGGGCCGGGACAGGACAATGAGCAGTTCTTC.

The CDR3: CASSGLYEQYF. The CDR3 bases are TGTGCCAGCAGCGGACTGTACGAGCAGTACTTC. The chain uses TRBV6-5 and TRBJ2-7; D possibly corresponds to TRBD2 (5 bases). The V end lost 6 bases, the J end lost 4 bases, and 7 bases lay between the germline ends. The CDR3 length is 11 residues. Germline CDR1 and CDR2: MNHEY and SVGAGI.

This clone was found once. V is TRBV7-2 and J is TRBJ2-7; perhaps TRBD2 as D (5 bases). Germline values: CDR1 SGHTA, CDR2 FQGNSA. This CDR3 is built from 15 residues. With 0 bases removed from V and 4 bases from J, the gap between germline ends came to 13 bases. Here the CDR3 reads CASSLAVGPGYEQYF. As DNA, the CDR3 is TGTGCCAGCAGCTTAGCGGTAGGTCCGGGGTACGAGCAGTACTTC. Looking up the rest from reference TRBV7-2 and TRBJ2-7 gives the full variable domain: GAGVSQSPSNKVTEKGKDVELRCDPISGHTALYWYRQSLGQGLEFLIYFQGNSAPDKSGLPSDRFSAERTGGSVSTLTIQRTQQEDSAVYLCASSLAVGPGYEQYFGPGTRLTVT.

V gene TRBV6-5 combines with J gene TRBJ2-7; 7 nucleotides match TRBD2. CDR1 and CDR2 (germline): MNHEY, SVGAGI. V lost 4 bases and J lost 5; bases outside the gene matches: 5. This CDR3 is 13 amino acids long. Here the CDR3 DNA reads TGTGCCAGCAGTTTCCTAGGGAGGGACGAGCAGTACTTC. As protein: CASSFLGRDEQYF.

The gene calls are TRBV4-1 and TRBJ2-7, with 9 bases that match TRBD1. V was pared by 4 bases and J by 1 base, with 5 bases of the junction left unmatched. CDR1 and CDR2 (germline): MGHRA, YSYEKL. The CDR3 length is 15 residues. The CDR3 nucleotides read TGCGCCAGCAGCCGGGGACAGGGACCTTCCTACGAGCAGTACTTC. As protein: CASSRGQGPSYEQYF.

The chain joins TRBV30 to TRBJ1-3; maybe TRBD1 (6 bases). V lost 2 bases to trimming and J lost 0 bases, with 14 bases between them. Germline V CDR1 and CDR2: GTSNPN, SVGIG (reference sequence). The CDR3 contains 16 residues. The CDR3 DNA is TGTGCCTGGAGTACAGGGAATGGCTACTCTGGAAACACCATATATTTT. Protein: CAWSTGNGYSGNTIYF.

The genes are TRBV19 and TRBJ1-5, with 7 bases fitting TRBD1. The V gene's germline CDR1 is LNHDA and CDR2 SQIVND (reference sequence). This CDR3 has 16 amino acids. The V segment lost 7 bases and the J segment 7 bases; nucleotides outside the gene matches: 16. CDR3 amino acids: CASITTGQSSRQPQHF. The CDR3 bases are TGTGCCAGTATCACAACGGGACAGTCCTCGAGGCAGCCCCAGCATTTT.

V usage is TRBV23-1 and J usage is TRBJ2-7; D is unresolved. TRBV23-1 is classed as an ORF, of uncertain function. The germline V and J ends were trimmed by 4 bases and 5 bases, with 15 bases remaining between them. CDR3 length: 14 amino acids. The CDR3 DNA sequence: TGCGCCAGCAGTCCGTCATTAGAATCCCACGAGCAGTACTTC. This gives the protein CASSPSLESHEQYF.

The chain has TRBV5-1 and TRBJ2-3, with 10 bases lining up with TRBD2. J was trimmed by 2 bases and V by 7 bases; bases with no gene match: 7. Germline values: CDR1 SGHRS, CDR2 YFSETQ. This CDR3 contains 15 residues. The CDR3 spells CASGLGLAVTDTQYF. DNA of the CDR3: TGCGCCAGCGGCCTCGGACTAGCGGTCACAGATACGCAGTATTTT.

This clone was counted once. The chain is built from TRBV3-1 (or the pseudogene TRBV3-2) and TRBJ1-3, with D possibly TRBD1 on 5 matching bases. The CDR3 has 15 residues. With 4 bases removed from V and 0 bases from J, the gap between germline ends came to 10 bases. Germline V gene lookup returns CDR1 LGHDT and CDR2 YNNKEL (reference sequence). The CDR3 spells CASSPSGDSGNTIYF. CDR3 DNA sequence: TGTGCCAGCAGCCCTTCGGGGGACTCTGGAAACACCATATATTTT.

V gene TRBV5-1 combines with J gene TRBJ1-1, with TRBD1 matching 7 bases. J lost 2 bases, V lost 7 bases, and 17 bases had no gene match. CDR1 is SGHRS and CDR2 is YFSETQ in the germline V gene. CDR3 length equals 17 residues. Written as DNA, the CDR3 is TGCGCCAGCCGAATAGGGGGCCCGACCCGGGGAAACACTGAAGCTTTCTTT. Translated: CASRIGGPTRGNTEAFF.

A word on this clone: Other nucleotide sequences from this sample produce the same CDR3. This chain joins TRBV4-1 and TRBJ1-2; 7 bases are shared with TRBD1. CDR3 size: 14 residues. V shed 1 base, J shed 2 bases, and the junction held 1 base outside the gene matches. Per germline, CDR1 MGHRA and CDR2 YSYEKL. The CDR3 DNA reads TGCGCCAGCAGCCAAGTGACAGGGAACTATGGCTACACCTTC. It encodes CASSQVTGNYGYTF.